This T cell receptor (beta chain) was profiled in a study of regulatory T cells in long-lasting Graves disease. Time point noted: newly diagnosed GD, antithyroid drugs for less than 3 months. Extracted RNA from PBMCs served as the source of the TCR library. Trimming at V came to 3 bases and at J to 2 bases, leaving 6 bases not matched to a gene. The CDR3 length is 16 residues. Germline values: CDR1 DFQATT, CDR2 SNEGSKA (reference sequence). Sequencing libraries for TCR beta were prepared with iRepertoire HTBI primers and Arm-PCR of CDR3 regions. TCRdb reprocessed the multiplex PCR reads with MiXCR, giving one entry per CDR3 protein. The data hold some 600,000 distinct CDR3 sequences, with around 15% observed a single time. The sample was also linked to a second study, of T cells in Graves' hyperthyroidism and ophthalmopathy.

This TCR was recovered from a man aged 18 to 30 with Graves disease. This sample comprised peripheral blood mononuclear cells (PBMCs), obtained at new diagnosis, from a patient treated with antithyroid drugs. V and J are TRBV20-1 and TRBJ2-1, with 11 bases matching TRBD2. CDR3 nucleotides: TGCAGTGCTAGTCTAGCGGGAGGAGGCCCCTACAATGAGCAGTTCTTC. Translation: CSASLAGGGPYNEQFF.